One sample yielded the 20 T cell receptor beta chains listed below, sequenced in a study of blood T cell repertoires in COVID-19. The repertoire was sequenced with immunoSEQ multiplex PCR; TCRdb's copy has only in-frame clones and lacks some. This table has over 250,000 clones, about 88% appearing once. The sample taken for sequencing was peripheral blood. Receptors were obtained from a woman in her seventies with COVID-19, enrolled during active disease.

The chain has TRBV4-3 and TRBJ2-2; D is perhaps TRBD1 (6 bases). This CDR3 is 16 amino acids long. V shed 3 bases and J shed 6 bases, with 17 bases lying between them. Per germline, CDR1 LGHNA and CDR2 YSLEER. The CDR3 protein is CASSHATGYSAGELFF. The CDR3, as DNA: TGCGCCAGCAGCCATGCCACAGGGTACTCGGCCGGGGAGCTGTTTTTT.

V is TRBV10-1 and J is TRBJ2-2; 7 bases are shared with TRBD2. Germline assignment: CDR1 WNHNN and CDR2 SYGVQD (reference sequence). V lost 5 bases, J lost 5 bases, and 11 bases stayed unmatched. CDR3 size: 16 residues. CDR3 residues: CASSSMGGLRTGELFF. The CDR3 bases are TGCGCCAGCAGTAGTATGGGAGGGTTGAGGACCGGGGAGCTGTTTTTT.

The chain joins TRBV5-4 to TRBJ2-3; 11 bases are a match to TRBD2. V lost 2 bases and J lost 2; bases outside the gene matches: 4. The CDR3 has 16 amino acids. The germline V gene encodes CDR1 SGHNT and CDR2 YYREEE (reference sequence). CDR3 residues: CASSFPSGGSTDTQYF. DNA of the CDR3: TGTGCCAGCAGCTTCCCTAGCGGGGGGTCCACAGATACGCAGTATTTT.

The chain recombines TRBV2 with TRBJ1-1, with a tentative D call TRBD1 (5 bases). The length of the CDR3 is 14 residues. CDR1 and CDR2 (germline): SNHLY, FYNNEI. V was trimmed by 5 bases and J by 4 bases, leaving 14 bases between them. The CDR3 DNA reads as TGTGCCAGCAGTAATCGGGGGGGAGGCACTGAAGCTTTCTTT. Translated: CASSNRGGGTEAFF.

The rearrangement uses TRBV9 and TRBJ2-7; no firm D call. The CDR3 is made up of 13 amino acids. V was shortened by 2 bases and J by 3 bases, with 9 bases between the two germline ends. Looked up from germline, CDR1 is SGDLS and CDR2 is YYNGEE. The CDR3 nucleotides are TGTGCCAGCAGCGTGAGGTCGAACTACGAGCAGTACTTC. It encodes CASSVRSNYEQYF. Full variable domain (rest looked up from reference TRBV9 and TRBJ2-7): DSGVTQTPKHLITATGQRVTLRCSPRSGDLSVYWYQQSLDQGLQFLIQYYNGEERAKGNILERFSAQQFPDLHSELNLSSLELGDSALYFCASSVRSNYEQYFGPGTRLTVT.

This chain's CDR3 is CASSLYGTMGEKLFF. As DNA, the CDR3 is TGCGCCAGCAGCTTGTATGGGACTATGGGTGAAAAACTGTTTTTT. The chain carries TRBV5-1 and TRBJ1-4; the D gene is possibly TRBD1 (5 bases). Per the germline V gene, CDR1 is SGHRS and CDR2 is YFSETQ. CDR3 length: 15 amino acids. Trimming cost V 1 base and J 7 bases, with 14 bases left between them.

V and J are TRBV10-3 and TRBJ2-2, with 16 positions matching TRBD2. V dropped 6 bases and J dropped 6; count of bases not matched to a gene: 7. CDR1 and CDR2 from the germline V gene are ENHRY and SYGVKD. This CDR3 is 17 amino acids long. The CDR3 here is CAISPGLAGGRAGELFF. CDR3 bases: TGTGCCATCAGCCCGGGACTAGCGGGGGGGCGCGCCGGGGAGCTGTTTTTT.

The V call is TRBV4-1, the J call TRBJ1-1, with D uncertain. Germline V gene lookup returns CDR1 MGHRA and CDR2 YSYEKL. Trimming took 8 bases from V and 0 from J, leaving 7 bases between them. There are 12 residues in the CDR3. The CDR3 DNA reads TGCGCCAGCGGCGGGATGAACACTGAAGCTTTCTTT. This gives the protein CASGGMNTEAFF.

This chain connects TRBV2 to TRBJ1-5; D might be TRBD1 (5 bases). V was shortened by 1 base and J by 13 bases, with 17 bases between the two germline ends. Germline V gene lookup returns CDR1 SNHLY and CDR2 FYNNEI. The CDR3 is 14 amino acids. CDR3 sequence (DNA): TGTGCCAGCAGTGAAGGGGCGGGGGGAGTCAGTCAGCATTTT. It encodes CASSEGAGGVSQHF.

The CDR3 nucleotides read TGTGCCAGTATGGAGGATCCCGTTCGGGGCTACACCTTC. This gives the protein CASMEDPVRGYTF. The genes are TRBV27 and TRBJ1-2; no reliable D call. V lost 9 bases to trimming and J lost 8 bases, with 19 bases between them. Germline CDR1 MNHEY, CDR2 SMNVEV (reference sequence). There are 13 residues in the CDR3.

This sequence joins TRBV6-1 and TRBJ1-5; D is undetermined. Germline assignment: CDR1 MNHNS and CDR2 SASEGT. Trimming removed 2 bases at V and 1 base at J, with 9 bases between. The CDR3 spans 15 residues. The CDR3 loop is CASSERELSNQPQHF. The CDR3 nucleotides read TGTGCCAGCAGTGAAAGGGAGCTGAGCAATCAGCCCCAGCATTTT.

The chain employs TRBV30 and TRBJ1-3; maybe TRBD1 (5 bases). Trimming left V 1 base short and J 3 bases short, with 13 bases between. CDR1 is GTSNPN and CDR2 is SVGIG in the germline V gene (reference sequence). The CDR3 is 15 amino acids. This CDR3 is CAWSAAGLGGNTIYF. CDR3 nucleotide sequence: TGTGCCTGGAGTGCGGCGGGGCTGGGTGGAAACACCATATATTTT.

V is TRBV19 and J is TRBJ2-7; 7 nucleotides agree with TRBD2. V lost 8 bases to trimming and J lost 2 bases; unmatched junction nucleotides: 9. The CDR3 totals 14 residues. The germline V gene encodes CDR1 LNHDA and CDR2 SQIVND (reference sequence). The CDR3 loop is CASSVRGNAYEQYF. The CDR3, as DNA: TGTGCCAGTTCCGTGCGGGGGAATGCCTACGAGCAGTACTTC. The whole variable domain, filled in from reference TRBV19 and TRBJ2-7, reads DGGITQSPKYLFRKEGQNVTLSCEQNLNHDAMYWYRQDPGQGLRLIYYSQIVNDFQKGDIAEGYSVSREKKESFPLTVTSAQKNPTAFYLCASSVRGNAYEQYFGPGTRLTVT.

J is TRBJ2-7 and V is TRBV11-2; D uncertain. V lost 2 bases to trimming and J lost 6 bases, with 11 bases between them. The germline gives CDR1 SGHAT, CDR2 FQNNGV. The CDR3 contains 13 residues. In DNA, the CDR3 is TGTGCCAGCAGCTTAATGAGCCTAAGCGAGCAGTACTTC. This translates into CASSLMSLSEQYF. The full variable domain, its missing parts supplied by reference TRBV11-2 and TRBJ2-7, is EAGVAQSPRYKIIEKRQSVAFWCNPISGHATLYWYQQILGQGPKLLIQFQNNGVVDDSQLPKDRFSAERLKGVDSTLKIQPAKLEDSAVYLCASSLMSLSEQYFGPGTRLTVT.

The chain is built from TRBV4-3 and TRBJ2-2, with D maybe TRBD2 (5 bases). This CDR3 contains 17 residues. Germline CDR1 LGHNA, CDR2 YSLEER. V was shortened by 0 bases and J by 3 bases, with 14 bases between the two germline ends. CDR3 nucleotide sequence: TGCGCCAGCAGCCAAGATATTGCGGGTTCTGACACCGGGGAGCTGTTTTTT. The encoded protein is CASSQDIAGSDTGELFF.

This chain uses TRBV7-2 with TRBJ2-7; TRBD1 might be the D (6 bases). The germline gives CDR1 SGHTA, CDR2 FQGNSA. The CDR3 is 16 amino acids. The V gene lost 4 bases and the J gene lost 3 bases, with 19 bases spanning the gap. CDR3 sequence (DNA): TGTGCCAGCAGCTCGGAAAAAGCAGGGGATCTCTACGAGCAGTACTTC. Translation gives CASSSEKAGDLYEQYF.

V gene TRBV7-9 combines with J gene TRBJ2-7, with 9 bases identical to TRBD1. The germline gives CDR1 SEHNR, CDR2 FQNEAQ (reference sequence). The CDR3 loop spans 14 amino acids. The V and J ends lost 6 bases and 5 bases, in that order; junction bases with no gene match: 8. The CDR3 nucleotides read TGTGCCAGCAGGCGAGGGGACAGGGTTAACGAGCAGTACTTC. This sequence encodes CASRRGDRVNEQYF.

The chain recombines TRBV20-1 with TRBJ1-1; D is unresolved. From germline, CDR1 is DFQATT and CDR2 SNEGSKA (reference sequence). This CDR3 is built from 13 residues. The V end lost 3 bases, the J end lost 1 base, and 9 bases lay between the germline ends. The CDR3 DNA is TGCAGTGCTAGTCGTAACAGGAACACTGAAGCTTTCTTT. This codes for CSASRNRNTEAFF.

The rearrangement joins TRBV24-1 to TRBJ1-2; 10 bases align to TRBD1. Per germline, CDR1 KGHDR and CDR2 SFDVKD. This CDR3 region has 14 residues. Trimming cost V 4 bases and J 7 bases; bases outside gene matches: 5. The CDR3 bases are TGTGCCACCAGTGACCCGACAGGGGGCAGTGGCTACACCTTC. Its protein product is CATSDPTGGSGYTF.

In DNA, the CDR3 is TGCGCCAGCAGCCCCTACAGACTAGCGGGGGGCTACGAGCAGTACTTC. It yields the protein CASSPYRLAGGYEQYF. The J gene is TRBJ2-7, the V gene TRBV5-1; the match to TRBD2 covers 13 bases. Germline CDR1 reads SGHRS; CDR2 reads YFSETQ. The CDR3 length is 16 residues. V was clipped by 4 bases and J by 3 bases; unmatched bases: 7.